This T cell receptor (beta chain) was identified in a study of neoadjuvant anti-PD-1 for oral cavity cancer. The V end lost 2 bases, the J end lost 0 bases, and 10 bases lay between the germline ends. Per germline, CDR1 KGHSH and CDR2 LQKENI. This CDR3 is built from 15 residues. On this clone: No antigen is known for it.

Whole-study findings and limits: Post-nivolumab, blood T cell clonality was significantly elevated in non-responders. With a few patients per group, TCR findings need larger cohorts.

Repertoires were generated with immunoSEQ multiplex PCR, while TCRdb's copy carries only in-frame clones and drops some. The sample contains around 60,000 clones, 65% to 85% of which appear only once. Patients had newly diagnosed, untreated stage II-IVA oral cavity squamous cell carcinoma. Blood cells were analyzed directly, without culture or expansion. This TCR was sampled from a person aged 35-79 years with oral cavity squamous cell carcinoma. The rearrangement uses TRBV18 and TRBJ1-1; D unclear. Sequences were derived from PBMCs, sampled before nivolumab (anti-PD-1) treatment. CDR3 coding DNA: TGTGCCAGCTCACCAAAAGGGCCGATGAACACTGAAGCTTTCTTT. It specifies CASSPKGPMNTEAFF.